A selection of T cell receptor beta chains follows, all from one sample in a study of CD8+ T cells in alopecia areata. Clones were sequenced by immunoSEQ multiplex PCR, and TCRdb holds only the in-frame ones, with some missing. The data show fewer than 250,000 clones, with approximately 45% seen just once and approximately 2.9% held by the top ten. The sample here was CD4+ T cells sorted from blood, taken at approximately week 37, from a patient treated with tofacitinib. Receptors originate from a human donor with alopecia areata. Each CDR3 is given with its conserved first and last residue. D genes are given only for firm matches. For some rows the clone size is stated as once, few or many, or as a class when expanded; others skip it.

abundance	v_gene	d_gene	j_gene	CDR3nt	CDR3aa
.	TRBV11-2	.	TRBJ1-1	TGTGCCAGCAGCTTAGCAGCGAACACTGAAGCTTTCTTT	CASSLAANTEAFF
few	TRBV29-1	.	TRBJ2-7	TGCAGCGTTAGGGCGTGGGACGGAGCCTACGAGCAGTACTTC	CSVRAWDGAYEQYF
.	TRBV29-1	.	TRBJ1-3	TGCAGCGCCTTTAAAGGAGGAAACACCATATATTTT	CSAFKGGNTIYF
few	TRBV5-1	TRBD2	TRBJ2-1	TGCGCCAGCAGGAAAACTAGCGGGGGGACGGAGCAGTTCTTC	CASRKTSGGTEQFF
.	TRBV30	.	TRBJ2-6	TGTGCCTGGAGTGTACTAGGCTCTGGGGCCAACGTCCTGACTTTC	CAWSVLGSGANVLTF
.	TRBV28	.	TRBJ2-5	TGTGCCAGCAGTTTGATCGTGGGCAGATTCAAAGAGGCCCAGTACTTC	CASSLIVGRFKEAQYF
few	TRBV5-1	TRBD2	TRBJ2-4	TGCGCCAGCAGCTTGCTACTAGCGGGAGGGCCGGATCAGTACTTC	CASSLLLAGGPDQYF
few	TRBV6-5	TRBD1	TRBJ2-3	TGTGCCAGCAGTGGCACAGGGGGCAAGACGCAGTATTTT	CASSGTGGKTQYF
.	TRBV6-5	.	TRBJ1-2	TGTGCCAGCAGCCGACCTGACGCCATACCGAGGGGCTACACCTTC	CASSRPDAIPRGYTF
.	TRBV29-1	TRBD2	TRBJ2-7	TGCAGCGTTGAAGATATGGCTAGCGGGAGAAACGAGCAGTACTTC	CSVEDMASGRNEQYF
few	TRBV2	.	TRBJ2-7	TGTGCCAGCAAGTTGGAAGGGGGACTAAGCGTTTACGAGCAGTACTTC	CASKLEGGLSVYEQYF
few	TRBV29-1	TRBD2	TRBJ2-1	TGCAGCGTTTATTTAGCGGGCGTTAAAAGCTCCTACAATGAGCAGTTCTTC	CSVYLAGVKSSYNEQFF
.	TRBV29-1	TRBD1	TRBJ2-7	TGCAGCGTTAGGACAGGGAAAGGTTACGAGCAGTACTTC	CSVRTGKGYEQYF
.	TRBV5-6	.	TRBJ2-7	TGTGCCAGCAGCTTCTGGAGGAGCTCCTACGAGCAGTACTTC	CASSFWRSSYEQYF
few	TRBV29-1	.	TRBJ1-1	TGCAGCGTTGTTACAACGAACACTGAAGCTTTCTTT	CSVVTTNTEAFF
.	TRBV19	TRBD1	TRBJ1-5	TGTGCCAGTAGTAGCCCTGACAGGGTGTTATCTCAGCCCCAGCATTTT	CASSSPDRVLSQPQHF
.	TRBV13	.	TRBJ2-7	TGTGCCAGCAAACTTCGGTCGGCCTACGAGCAGTACTTC	CASKLRSAYEQYF
.	TRBV5-1	.	TRBJ2-5	TGCGCCAGCAGCGTCCGGGGGGCGGGAGACGAGACCCAGTACTTC	CASSVRGAGDETQYF